This TCR beta chain derives from a study of blood T cell repertoires in COVID-19. The germline gives CDR1 SQVTM, CDR2 ANQGSEA. The CDR3 covers 12 residues. The ends were cut back, 2 bases at V and 6 bases at J, with 10 bases in the middle. In the authors' methods: Amplified reference gene primers provided the basis for estimating nucleated cell counts. Method: immunoSEQ multiplex PCR; TCRdb's copy keeps in-frame clones and lacks some. The V and J calls and clone size are taken from that table; D and trimming were inferred from the DNA. Here the sample spans under 80,000 clones, roughly 91% being singletons.

The sample taken for sequencing was peripheral blood. The chain carries TRBV29-1 and TRBJ1-1, with a weak D call TRBD1 (5 bases). This TCR was recovered from a man in his sixties or seventies with active or convalescent COVID-19. Written as DNA, the CDR3 is TGCAGCGTTGAATCGTCAGGGCCTGAAGCTTTCTTT. It encodes CSVESSGPEAFF.